Listed below are T cell receptor beta chains from one sample, sequenced in a study of cytomegalovirus exposure and HLA in healthy donors. Measured with immunoSEQ multiplex PCR; TCRdb has only the in-frame clones, and not every one. The sample includes 150,000 to 200,000 clones, around four fifths of them seen just once. Sequencing used PBMCs. The source of these receptors is a man aged 18-30 years in good health and CMV-seropositive. CDR3s include the opening cysteine and the closing phenylalanine or tryptophan. Fields, in order: CDR3 DNA, CDR3 protein, J gene, clone size, D gene, V gene. The D gene is left open where the match is weak. Some rows have no size entry. The others give once, few or many, or a class for an expanded clone.

CDR3 DNA: TGTGCCACCCAGACAGGGGGTCAGCCCCAGCATTTT
CDR3 protein: CATQTGGQPQHF
J gene: TRBJ1-5
clone size: NA
D gene: TRBD1
V gene: TRBV27

CDR3 DNA: TGTGCCAGCAGCTTATCGGGACAGGGAGAAGAGACCCAGTACTTC
CDR3 protein: CASSLSGQGEETQYF
J gene: TRBJ2-5
clone size: NA
D gene: TRBD1
V gene: TRBV11-2

CDR3 DNA: TGTGCCAGCAGTCCATATCAGCCGGGACTGAAAAGCAATCAGCCCCAGCATTTT
CDR3 protein: CASSPYQPGLKSNQPQHF
J gene: TRBJ1-5
clone size: NA
D gene: NA
V gene: TRBV2

CDR3 DNA: TGCAGCGTTCTGACAGATTCGAACACCGGGGAGCTGTTTTTT
CDR3 protein: CSVLTDSNTGELFF
J gene: TRBJ2-2
clone size: NA
D gene: NA
V gene: TRBV29-1

CDR3 DNA: TGTGCCAGCAGTCGGGATGACAGGGTGCAGTACTTC
CDR3 protein: CASSRDDRVQYF
J gene: TRBJ2-5
clone size: NA
D gene: TRBD1
V gene: TRBV28

CDR3 DNA: TGCGCCAGCAGCTTGGGGACAGGGAGCACCGGGGAGCTGTTTTTT
CDR3 protein: CASSLGTGSTGELFF
J gene: TRBJ2-2
clone size: once
D gene: TRBD1
V gene: TRBV5-1

CDR3 DNA: TGTGCCAGCAGCTTGACAGGGATCACTGAAGCTTTCTTT
CDR3 protein: CASSLTGITEAFF
J gene: TRBJ1-1
clone size: few
D gene: TRBD1
V gene: TRBV7-8

CDR3 DNA: TGTGCCAGCAGTTACGACAGGGCCCAAGAGACCCAGTACTTC
CDR3 protein: CASSYDRAQETQYF
J gene: TRBJ2-5
clone size: few
D gene: TRBD1
V gene: TRBV6-6

CDR3 DNA: TGTGCCAGCAGACACAGGGATACGAGCTATGGCTACACCTTC
CDR3 protein: CASRHRDTSYGYTF
J gene: TRBJ1-2
clone size: NA
D gene: NA
V gene: TRBV6-1

CDR3 DNA: TGTGCCAGCAGTTACCAGACAGGGGGTGAACTAAATGAGCAGTTCTTC
CDR3 protein: CASSYQTGGELNEQFF
J gene: TRBJ2-1
clone size: NA
D gene: TRBD1
V gene: TRBV6-5

CDR3 DNA: TGTGCCAGCAGCGTAAGGGAGTTCCCCTACGAGCAGTACTTC
CDR3 protein: CASSVREFPYEQYF
J gene: TRBJ2-7
clone size: NA
D gene: NA
V gene: TRBV9

CDR3 DNA: TGTGCCAGCCAGGGGTTGAATGCGGTCTCCTACGAGCAGTACTTC
CDR3 protein: CASQGLNAVSYEQYF
J gene: TRBJ2-7
clone size: many
D gene: NA
V gene: TRBV28

CDR3 DNA: TGTGCCAGCAGCTTAGATCCCGCGGCGGTCTGGGGGGTGGATGGCTACTCCTTC
CDR3 protein: CASSLDPAAVWGVDGYSF
J gene: TRBJ1-2
clone size: NA
D gene: NA
V gene: TRBV7-2

CDR3 DNA: TGTGCCAGCAGTAGCGGGAGGCCCTACAATGAGCAGTTCTTC
CDR3 protein: CASSSGRPYNEQFF
J gene: TRBJ2-1
clone size: NA
D gene: TRBD2
V gene: TRBV27

CDR3 DNA: TGTGCCAGCAGCTTGAGTGGGGGGGCATCTGGAGTTTCCGGGGAGCTGTTTTTT
CDR3 protein: CASSLSGGASGVSGELFF
J gene: TRBJ2-2
clone size: NA
D gene: NA
V gene: TRBV7-9

CDR3 DNA: TGTGCCAGCAGTCACTTAGCGGGGAGTTTCATACATGAGCAGTTCTTC
CDR3 protein: CASSHLAGSFIHEQFF
J gene: TRBJ2-1
clone size: NA
D gene: TRBD2
V gene: TRBV27

CDR3 DNA: TGCGCCAGCAGCCACGACAGTGTGTACGAGCAGTACTTC
CDR3 protein: CASSHDSVYEQYF
J gene: TRBJ2-7
clone size: NA
D gene: NA
V gene: TRBV5-1

CDR3 DNA: TGTGCCAGCAGAACACGGACAGGGGTCGGCCACGAGCAGTACTTC
CDR3 protein: CASRTRTGVGHEQYF
J gene: TRBJ2-7
clone size: NA
D gene: TRBD1
V gene: TRBV27

CDR3 DNA: TGTGCCAGCCAACCCCTCGGGGGCTATGGCTACACCTTC
CDR3 protein: CASQPLGGYGYTF
J gene: TRBJ1-2
clone size: NA
D gene: NA
V gene: TRBV7-9

CDR3 DNA: TGTGCCAGCAGCTTAGTCGGGACTAGTGGGGGCCTGTCCTACGAGCAGTACTTC
CDR3 protein: CASSLVGTSGGLSYEQYF
J gene: TRBJ2-7
clone size: NA
D gene: TRBD2
V gene: TRBV11-3

CDR3 DNA: TGTGCCAGCAGCTTGGATGTCGGTAGCTCTGGAAACACCATATATTTT
CDR3 protein: CASSLDVGSSGNTIYF
J gene: TRBJ1-3
clone size: NA
D gene: NA
V gene: TRBV5-6

CDR3 DNA: TGTGCCAGCAGCTGGGGGACAGGGGGCCAGGAGACCCAGTACTTC
CDR3 protein: CASSWGTGGQETQYF
J gene: TRBJ2-5
clone size: NA
D gene: TRBD1
V gene: TRBV7-9

CDR3 DNA: TGTGCCAGCACCTCAGACACAAGCAATCAGCCCCAGCATTTT
CDR3 protein: CASTSDTSNQPQHF
J gene: TRBJ1-5
clone size: NA
D gene: NA
V gene: TRBV7-9

CDR3 DNA: TGTGCCAGCAGCTTAGGGGTAGGACAGGGCTACGAGCAGTACTTC
CDR3 protein: CASSLGVGQGYEQYF
J gene: TRBJ2-7
clone size: NA
D gene: TRBD1
V gene: TRBV11-2

CDR3 DNA: TGTGCCAGTAGTATCGGGGTGTCCAGCAGCTACGAGCAGTACTTC
CDR3 protein: CASSIGVSSSYEQYF
J gene: TRBJ2-7
clone size: NA
D gene: NA
V gene: TRBV19

CDR3 DNA: TGTGCCAGCACCTCACAAAAACTAGCGGGAGGGCCTTACAATGAGCAGTTCTTC
CDR3 protein: CASTSQKLAGGPYNEQFF
J gene: TRBJ2-1
clone size: NA
D gene: TRBD2
V gene: TRBV28

CDR3 DNA: TGTGCCAGCTCGACGGGAATAGGATATGAAAAACTGTTTTTT
CDR3 protein: CASSTGIGYEKLFF
J gene: TRBJ1-4
clone size: NA
D gene: NA
V gene: TRBV2

CDR3 DNA: TGCAGCGTGACCGAGGAGGGGGCTCCTGAAGCTTTCTTT
CDR3 protein: CSVTEEGAPEAFF
J gene: TRBJ1-1
clone size: NA
D gene: TRBD1
V gene: TRBV29-1

CDR3 DNA: TGTGCCAGCAGTGAGAGCAGGGGGCCCTATGGCTACACCTTC
CDR3 protein: CASSESRGPYGYTF
J gene: TRBJ1-2
clone size: NA
D gene: TRBD1
V gene: TRBV6-1

CDR3 DNA: TGTGCCATCAGTGAATTGGCGGCCCGGGACAACGCCTACGAGCAGTACTTC
CDR3 protein: CAISELAARDNAYEQYF
J gene: TRBJ2-7
clone size: NA
D gene: NA
V gene: TRBV10-3

CDR3 DNA: TGTGCCAGCAGTTCCCTCCCCGAGCCCCAGCATTTT
CDR3 protein: CASSSLPEPQHF
J gene: TRBJ1-5
clone size: NA
D gene: NA
V gene: TRBV28

CDR3 DNA: TGCGCCAGCAATCCCGGGAGGCACTCCTACAATGAGCAGTTCTTC
CDR3 protein: CASNPGRHSYNEQFF
J gene: TRBJ2-1
clone size: NA
D gene: TRBD2
V gene: TRBV23-1

CDR3 DNA: TGTGCCAGCTCGGGCCCAATCCGGGACAGGGGAAGGTACGAGCAGTACTTC
CDR3 protein: CASSGPIRDRGRYEQYF
J gene: TRBJ2-7
clone size: NA
D gene: TRBD1
V gene: TRBV2

CDR3 DNA: TGTGCCAGCAGGGACACGTACACCGGGGAGCTGTTTTTT
CDR3 protein: CASRDTYTGELFF
J gene: TRBJ2-2
clone size: once
D gene: NA
V gene: TRBV27

CDR3 DNA: TGTGCCAGCAGCCCCGTAGCATTTCAAGAGACCCAGTACTTC
CDR3 protein: CASSPVAFQETQYF
J gene: TRBJ2-5
clone size: NA
D gene: NA
V gene: TRBV14

CDR3 DNA: TGTGCCAGCAGCTCCCGGGACACCAGCTATGGCTACACCTTC
CDR3 protein: CASSSRDTSYGYTF
J gene: TRBJ1-2
clone size: NA
D gene: NA
V gene: TRBV7-9

CDR3 DNA: TGTGCCAGCAGCTTAGGGGCAGGGGGCGCTTTCGATGAGCAGTTCTTC
CDR3 protein: CASSLGAGGAFDEQFF
J gene: TRBJ2-1
clone size: NA
D gene: TRBD1
V gene: TRBV7-2

CDR3 DNA: TGTGCCAGCAGCCAGACCGGGACTAGTGGGGGGGCCCTTGGCAATGAGCAGTTCTTC
CDR3 protein: CASSQTGTSGGALGNEQFF
J gene: TRBJ2-1
clone size: NA
D gene: TRBD2
V gene: TRBV4-2

CDR3 DNA: TGTGCCAGTATGGAGACAGACTTCGGAAACACCATATATTTT
CDR3 protein: CASMETDFGNTIYF
J gene: TRBJ1-3
clone size: few
D gene: NA
V gene: TRBV19

CDR3 DNA: TGTGCCAGCAGCGAGTACAGAGTAGCCAAAAACATTCAGTACTTC
CDR3 protein: CASSEYRVAKNIQYF
J gene: TRBJ2-4
clone size: NA
D gene: NA
V gene: TRBV5-6

CDR3 DNA: TGTGCCAGCAGCTCCATCTATAGACTAGTGGGGGGGCACACCGGGGAGCTGTTTTTT
CDR3 protein: CASSSIYRLVGGHTGELFF
J gene: TRBJ2-2
clone size: NA
D gene: NA
V gene: TRBV7-2

CDR3 DNA: TGTGCCAGCAGCCCCGGGACAGGGCCTCAGGGGACGCAGTATTTT
CDR3 protein: CASSPGTGPQGTQYF
J gene: TRBJ2-3
clone size: NA
D gene: TRBD1
V gene: TRBV7-8

CDR3 DNA: TGTGCCAGCAGCCCCGTCTATGGAAACACCATATATTTT
CDR3 protein: CASSPVYGNTIYF
J gene: TRBJ1-3
clone size: few
D gene: NA
V gene: TRBV28

CDR3 DNA: TGCGCCAGCAGCCCTGGGACAGTAGGTAACTCTGGAAACACCATATATTTT
CDR3 protein: CASSPGTVGNSGNTIYF
J gene: TRBJ1-3
clone size: NA
D gene: TRBD1
V gene: TRBV4-1

CDR3 DNA: TGTGCCAGCAGTTACCGGGACAGAATTCAAGAGACCCAGTACTTC
CDR3 protein: CASSYRDRIQETQYF
J gene: TRBJ2-5
clone size: once
D gene: TRBD1
V gene: TRBV28

CDR3 DNA: TGTGCCAGCAGTCCCCAAACAGATACGCAGTATTTT
CDR3 protein: CASSPQTDTQYF
J gene: TRBJ2-3
clone size: NA
D gene: NA
V gene: TRBV27

CDR3 DNA: TGTGCCAGCTCACCGGAATCGGCCTGGAGGACAGGGTACTACGAGCAGTACTTC
CDR3 protein: CASSPESAWRTGYYEQYF
J gene: TRBJ2-7
clone size: few
D gene: TRBD1
V gene: TRBV18

CDR3 DNA: TGTGCCACCCGACAGGGAAACTATGGCTACACCTTC
CDR3 protein: CATRQGNYGYTF
J gene: TRBJ1-2
clone size: NA
D gene: TRBD1
V gene: TRBV27

CDR3 DNA: TGTGCCAGCAGCTTAGCGTTGGCGGGAGTATACGAGCAGTACTTC
CDR3 protein: CASSLALAGVYEQYF
J gene: TRBJ2-7
clone size: once
D gene: TRBD2
V gene: TRBV7-8

CDR3 DNA: TGTGCCAGCTATCCCGGGGGGGGATGGAACTATGGCTACACCTTC
CDR3 protein: CASYPGGGWNYGYTF
J gene: TRBJ1-2
clone size: NA
D gene: NA
V gene: TRBV27

CDR3 DNA: TGTGCCAGCAGTTACGCCGGGACAGGGGGCACCGGGGAGCTGTTTTTT
CDR3 protein: CASSYAGTGGTGELFF
J gene: TRBJ2-2
clone size: NA
D gene: TRBD1
V gene: TRBV6-5

CDR3 DNA: TGCGCCAGCAGCTATAGCGGGGTCACAGATACGCAGTATTTT
CDR3 protein: CASSYSGVTDTQYF
J gene: TRBJ2-3
clone size: NA
D gene: TRBD2
V gene: TRBV5-1

CDR3 DNA: TGTGCCACCAGCGGACAGCGGGAACTTTCTAACACAGATACGCAGTATTTT
CDR3 protein: CATSGQRELSNTDTQYF
J gene: TRBJ2-3
clone size: NA
D gene: NA
V gene: TRBV15

CDR3 DNA: TGTGCCAGTAGCCAAGACACCTTGGGGCTCTACGAGCAGTACTTC
CDR3 protein: CASSQDTLGLYEQYF
J gene: TRBJ2-7
clone size: once
D gene: NA
V gene: TRBV19

CDR3 DNA: TGTGCCAGCAGCAAAGTCGACGAGCAGTACTTC
CDR3 protein: CASSKVDEQYF
J gene: TRBJ2-7
clone size: few
D gene: NA
V gene: TRBV21-1

CDR3 DNA: TGTGCCAGCGTCGAGGAACCCACGAACACCGGGGAGCTGTTTTTT
CDR3 protein: CASVEEPTNTGELFF
J gene: TRBJ2-2
clone size: NA
D gene: NA
V gene: TRBV7-9

CDR3 DNA: TGTGCCAGCAGCTTACTAGCCGGATCAAACATTCAGTACTTC
CDR3 protein: CASSLLAGSNIQYF
J gene: TRBJ2-4
clone size: NA
D gene: NA
V gene: TRBV7-9

CDR3 DNA: TGTGCCACCTCTTTAGCGGGAGACGAGCAGTTCTTC
CDR3 protein: CATSLAGDEQFF
J gene: TRBJ2-1
clone size: NA
D gene: TRBD2
V gene: TRBV28